These T cell receptor beta chains were read from a single sample in a study of patients and donors after allogeneic stem cell transplantation. TCRdb reanalysed the RT-PCR reads using MiXCR and keeps one entry per CDR3 protein. Among roughly 880,000 distinct CDR3 sequences listed, more than 15% were seen once. Sequencing was carried out using blood, either unsorted or a sorted T cell fraction (not recorded which). The receptor set was obtained from a human donor who was either an allogeneic HSCT recipient or a stem cell or donor lymphocyte infusion donor (not recorded which). It is not recorded whose cells these are; they may come from a transplant donor. The CDR3 runs from the conserved cysteine through the conserved F or W. D genes are given only for firm matches. Not all rows give a size; the values are once, few, many and, for expanded clones, a class.

D: .; size: many; V: TRBV5-1; J: TRBJ1-2; length: 15; DNA: TGCGCCAGCAGCTTGGAGGGCATAGAACGGTCTGGCTACACCTTC; CDR3: CASSLEGIERSGYTF
D: TRBD1; size: .; V: TRBV12-3/TRBV12-4; J: TRBJ1-4; length: 15; DNA: TGTGCCAGCAGTCTCGGCGAGGCAGGGGGCCAAAAACTGTTTTTT; CDR3: CASSLGEAGGQKLFF
D: TRBD1; size: .; V: TRBV7-9; J: TRBJ2-7; length: 16; DNA: TGTGCCAGCAGCTCTCGACAGGGGAGTCCCTCCTACGAGCAGTACTTC; CDR3: CASSSRQGSPSYEQYF
D: .; size: .; V: TRBV12-3/TRBV12-4; J: TRBJ2-7; length: 15; DNA: TGTGCCAGCAGTTCCAGGGGCGGCACCTCCTACGAGCAGTACTTC; CDR3: CASSSRGGTSYEQYF
D: .; size: few; V: TRBV25-1; J: TRBJ2-7; length: 14; DNA: TGTGCCAGCAGTGAAGCGGATCAGTCCTACGAGCAGTACTTC; CDR3: CASSEADQSYEQYF
D: TRBD1; size: .; V: TRBV10-3; J: TRBJ2-1; length: 16; DNA: TGTGCCACCAAAAACTTTGGACAGGGAAGGGACGATGAGCAGTTCTTC; CDR3: CATKNFGQGRDDEQFF
D: .; size: .; V: TRBV5-1; J: TRBJ1-1; length: 13; DNA: TGCGCCAGCAGTATCCAAGGGGTGGCTGAAGCTTTCTTT; CDR3: CASSIQGVAEAFF
D: .; size: .; V: TRBV20-1; J: TRBJ1-2; length: 14; DNA: TGCAGTGCTAGGGCAGGGACAAAAGGGGGGGGCTACACCTTC; CDR3: CSARAGTKGGGYTF
D: TRBD1; size: few; V: TRBV5-1; J: TRBJ1-6; length: 15; DNA: TGCGCCAGCAGCTTGGAAGGGACAGGGAATTCACCCCTCCACTTT; CDR3: CASSLEGTGNSPLHF
D: .; size: few; V: TRBV9; J: TRBJ1-2; length: 16; DNA: TGTGCCAGCAGCTCCGACAGCCTACCTGCTAACTATGGCTACACCTTC; CDR3: CASSSDSLPANYGYTF
D: .; size: .; V: TRBV12-3/TRBV12-4; J: TRBJ1-2; length: 15; DNA: TGTGCCAGCACCAAGAGGCGGGGGCCTAACTATGGCTACACCTTC; CDR3: CASTKRRGPNYGYTF
D: .; size: many; V: TRBV12-3/TRBV12-4; J: TRBJ1-5; length: 13; DNA: TGTGCCAGCAGTTCCTCCGTAGGTCAGCCCCAGCATTTT; CDR3: CASSSSVGQPQHF
D: TRBD1; size: once; V: TRBV11-3; J: TRBJ2-7; length: 14; DNA: TGTGCCAGCAGCACGGGACAGGGGAGCGACGAGCAGTACTTC; CDR3: CASSTGQGSDEQYF
D: .; size: .; V: TRBV21-1; J: TRBJ2-2; length: 17; DNA: TGTGCCAGCAGCATATCTATTAAGACAGGGGGCAACGGGGAGCTGTTTTTT; CDR3: CASSISIKTGGNGELFF
D: .; size: many; V: TRBV10-3; J: TRBJ1-5; length: 15; DNA: TGTGCCATCAGTGACAGGGACGAAAGCAATCAGCCCCAGCATTTT; CDR3: CAISDRDESNQPQHF
D: .; size: .; V: TRBV12-3/TRBV12-4; J: TRBJ2-6; length: 19; DNA: TGTGCCAGCAGTTTACACCCCCAGCGACGCCTGCAAGGGGCCAACGTCCTGACTTTC; CDR3: CASSLHPQRRLQGANVLTF
D: TRBD2; size: .; V: TRBV5-1; J: TRBJ2-1; length: 15; DNA: TGCGCCAGCAGCATGACTAGCGACTCCTACAATGAGCAGTTCTTC; CDR3: CASSMTSDSYNEQFF
D: .; size: .; V: TRBV4-3; J: TRBJ1-2; length: 16; DNA: TGCGCCAGCAGCCAAGAAAAGGGTTGGGCGAACTATGGCTACACCTTC; CDR3: CASSQEKGWANYGYTF
D: .; size: few; V: TRBV10-3; J: TRBJ1-6; length: 17; DNA: TGTGCCATCAGTGCCGGGGGCCCCAGCTCCTATAATTCACCCCTCCACTTT; CDR3: CAISAGGPSSYNSPLHF
D: .; size: .; V: TRBV5-1; J: TRBJ1-2; length: 14; DNA: TGCGCCAGCAGCTTGGGGACAGCCACTATGGGCTACACCTTC; CDR3: CASSLGTATMGYTF
D: .; size: .; V: TRBV20-1; J: TRBJ1-2; length: 14; DNA: TGCAGTGCTAGAGATCCTGGCCTAACGGGAGGCTACACCTTC; CDR3: CSARDPGLTGGYTF
D: TRBD2; size: .; V: TRBV29-1; J: TRBJ2-5; length: 15; DNA: TGCAGCGCCCAGAAGAGCGGGGAATACCAAGAGACCCAGTACTTC; CDR3: CSAQKSGEYQETQYF
D: TRBD1; size: many; V: TRBV29-1; J: TRBJ2-1; length: 14; DNA: TGCAGCGTTCTCCGGGACAGGGTCCCTCTGGGGCAGTTCTTC; CDR3: CSVLRDRVPLGQFF
D: .; size: .; V: TRBV5-1; J: TRBJ2-7; length: 14; DNA: TGCGCCAGCAGGCAGTCGTCACATTCCTACGAGCAGTACTTC; CDR3: CASRQSSHSYEQYF
D: TRBD1; size: few; V: TRBV6-5; J: TRBJ1-2; length: 17; DNA: TGTGCCAGCAGTTACTCCTTTGGGACAGGGGAGAACTATGGCTACACCTTC; CDR3: CASSYSFGTGENYGYTF
D: .; size: many; V: TRBV5-1; J: TRBJ2-3; length: 15; DNA: TGCGCCAGCAGCCGAAGGGGGGCTTCCACAGATACGCAGTATTTT; CDR3: CASSRRGASTDTQYF
D: .; size: .; V: TRBV20-1; J: TRBJ1-2; length: 15; DNA: TGCAGTGCTAGAAACCTGGGGGGGGGCTCCTATGGCTACACCTTC; CDR3: CSARNLGGGSYGYTF
D: .; size: .; V: TRBV20-1; J: TRBJ2-7; length: 14; DNA: TGCAGTGCTAGTGATGGGCGGGAAGTCTACGAGCAGTACTTC; CDR3: CSASDGREVYEQYF
D: TRBD1; size: many; V: TRBV12-3/TRBV12-4; J: TRBJ1-5; length: 17; DNA: TGTGCCAGCAGTGGGACAGGGATGACCTATAGCAATCAGCCCCAGCATTTT; CDR3: CASSGTGMTYSNQPQHF
D: TRBD1; size: many; V: TRBV12-3/TRBV12-4; J: TRBJ1-5; length: 13; DNA: TGTGCCAGCAGCCTGACAGGGAATCAGCCCCAGCATTTT; CDR3: CASSLTGNQPQHF
D: .; size: .; V: TRBV7-9; J: TRBJ2-6; length: 17; DNA: TGTGCCAGCAGCCCACGACCCTCGGGCTCTGGGGCCAACGTCCTGACTTTC; CDR3: CASSPRPSGSGANVLTF
D: TRBD1; size: few; V: TRBV7-2; J: TRBJ1-2; length: 16; DNA: TGTGCCAGCAGCCCCGAGTCGAGGACAGGGTTGTATGGCTACACCTTC; CDR3: CASSPESRTGLYGYTF
D: .; size: .; V: TRBV6-1; J: TRBJ2-5; length: 15; DNA: TGTGCCAGCAGTGAAGCGGGAAGGCGGCGGGAGACCCAGTACTTC; CDR3: CASSEAGRRRETQYF
D: .; size: few; V: TRBV30; J: TRBJ1-2; length: 14; DNA: TGTGCCTGGAGTTTAAAGGTGACGAACTATGGCTACACCTTC; CDR3: CAWSLKVTNYGYTF